This T cell receptor beta chain was recorded in a study of blood T cell repertoires in COVID-19. The wider study: The United States, Italy and Spain supplied acute and convalescent COVID-19 samples. The analysed material was cDNA or gDNA that came from T cells, B-cell-depleted T cells, or PBMCs.

Original data processing: Quantification of nucleated cells was approximated via reference gene primer amplification. The repertoire was sequenced with immunoSEQ multiplex PCR; TCRdb's copy has only in-frame clones and lacks some. That table supplies the V and J calls and clone size; D and trimming were determined from the DNA. The sample contains roughly 70,000 clones, over 70% of which appear only once. Germline values: CDR1 LNHDA, CDR2 SQIVND (reference sequence). This CDR3 is 14 amino acids long. Deletions cut 6 bases from V and 7 bases from J, with 13 bases between. V is TRBV19 and J is TRBJ1-6, with no clear D. The source material was peripheral blood. The TCR sequence derives from a woman between 65 and 79 years old with acute or convalescent COVID-19. This CDR3 is CASSAGPRNSPLHF. The CDR3 nucleotides are TGTGCCAGTAGCGCAGGCCCCAGGAATTCACCCCTCCACTTT.